This T cell receptor (beta chain) was captured by sequencing in a study of monozygotic twins with inflammatory bowel disease (dated by TCRdb to between 2018 and 2021). Regarding the complete study: A total of about 28 monozygotic twin pairs were included in the full study, comprising nine German pairs (four IBD-concordant, five IBD-discordant) and 19 IBD-discordant Danish pairs. Disease-associated traits were sought mainly through comparisons between IBD patients and their genetically identical healthy co-twins within discordant pairs. Each individual had, on average, about 151 000 unique TCRalpha sequences and 181 000 unique TCRbeta sequences available for analysis. Here is what the overall study found, with its caveats: The results gave no support for a single strong signal or clonotype linked to IBD. Background noise and inter-individual variability may have been introduced into the repertoires by the differing immunosuppressive treatments among patients. Concordant and discordant twins showed no difference in repertoire similarity, possibly because of limited statistical power. Compared with healthy twins, IBD patients had fewer clonotypes in common with other individuals, a difference most pronounced in patients showing signs of disease activity. A decrease in TCRbeta repertoire diversity, as measured by inverse Simpson index, was observed in IBD patients compared with their healthy co-twins. Distinction between different T cell subtypes could not be achieved in the analysis.

Preparation of the library involved 5' RACE. Each TCR library was prepared from about 3.5 ug of total RNA. cDNA was synthesized with SMARTScribe reverse transcriptase in eight separate reactions per sample. During cDNA synthesis, template switching introduced unique molecular identifiers that contained a 6-nucleotide sample barcode. Amplification of TCRalpha and TCRbeta cDNA involved two nested PCRs of around 15 and 9 cycles, and each PCR was followed by bead purification. Before amplification, the cDNA was both treated with uracil DNA-glycosylase and purified with the QIAquick PCR purification kit. The second PCR added Illumina TruSeq-compatible adapters along with sample-specific barcodes. TapeStation and Qubit were used to check library quality and concentration, and roughly 5.5 ng of each library was pooled. Pooled libraries were sequenced on an Illumina HiSeq2500 single-index Rapid Run with 2 x 100 bp reads and custom sequencing primers. On the study's bioinformatics: UMI-based consensus assembly with MiGEC version 1.2.6 was used to correct PCR and sequencing errors. MiXCR version 2.1.1 was used to carry out V(D)J alignment, clonotype assembly and CDR3 extraction. To normalise gene usage, clonotype sharing and MAIT/NKT TCR abundance, the top 1000, 10 000 and 20 000 clonotypes in each sample were analysed. After downsampling to 27 000 UMIs, diversity was calculated as the inverse Simpson index using the vegan R package. Paired Mann-Whitney U tests were applied to discordant twin pairs, and Benjamini-Hochberg correction was used for multiple testing. TCRdb reprocessed the public reads and reports one entry per CDR3 protein sequence, without DNA. None of the V and J calls come from the authors' own analysis; TCRdb made them. This sample's table has entries for a few hundred thousand distinct CDR3 sequences. In total, the top ten clones hold 2.5% to 3% of the sample.

From each donor, a roughly 2.7 ml peripheral blood sample was collected into PAXgene tubes and kept at -80 degrees C. Total RNA was isolated from whole blood with the PAXgene blood miRNA kit on an automated QIAcube, without T cell sorting. Deep TCRalpha and TCRbeta repertoire profiling with unique molecular barcoding was performed on peripheral blood of monozygotic twin pairs concordant or discordant for inflammatory bowel disease. For every twin pair, smoking habits were documented, and each individual was categorised as a current, former or never smoker. With regard to this clonotype: Its antigen specificity is not known.

For CDR1 and CDR2, the germline V gene lists SNHLY and FYNNEI. Inclusive of the bounding cysteine and phenylalanine, the CDR3 is 13 residues long. DNA was not recorded. Recombination connected TRBV2 to TRBJ2-3. The sample comprised blood. This TCR came from a human donor with ulcerative colitis or Crohn's disease, or a healthy co-twin of an affected twin (not recorded which). The CDR3 has the sequence CASMTALPDTQYF.